A selection of T cell receptor beta chains follows, all from one sample in a study of T cells after posttransplantation cyclophosphamide. Some clones are missing from TCRdb's copy, which holds only in-frame ones; the method was immunoSEQ multiplex PCR. This sample carries tens of thousands of clones, none of them present only once. The sequenced sample consisted of PBMCs. Receptors originate from a woman in her forties or fifties in good health and a related stem cell transplant donor. CDR3s include the opening cysteine and the closing phenylalanine or tryptophan. D genes are given only for firm matches. Clone size is not always given. Where it is, it says once, few, many or a class for expanded clones.

DNA,CDR3,J,D,size,V
TGTGCCAGCAGCTCAATAACGGCGGGAGACATTCAGTACTTC,CASSSITAGDIQYF,TRBJ2-4,TRBD2,few,TRBV13
TGCAGCGTTGAGGGGGGGCGTCGAACTGAAGCTTTCTTT,CSVEGGRRTEAFF,TRBJ1-1,-,few,TRBV29-1
TGTGCCATCAAAGGGGGAGGGGGACAGCCCCAGCATTTT,CAIKGGGGQPQHF,TRBJ1-5,-,many,TRBV10-3
TGCAGCGTCGGGTTCAACGCCGGGGAGCTGTTTTTT,CSVGFNAGELFF,TRBJ2-2,-,many,TRBV29-1
TGTGCCAGCAGACAAAGGCTGGACAGGCGTAACTATGGCTACACCTTC,CASRQRLDRRNYGYTF,TRBJ1-2,TRBD1,-,TRBV4-2
TGTGCCAGCAGCCCCTGGAGGGTAGGGAACACCGGGGAGCTGTTTTTT,CASSPWRVGNTGELFF,TRBJ2-2,-,-,TRBV14
TGCGCCAGCAGCCAAGGGGACAGCTACACCGGGGAGCTGTTTTTT,CASSQGDSYTGELFF,TRBJ2-2,TRBD1,many,TRBV4-3
TGTGCCAGCAGCCAAGGCCCGGGACAGGTTAATGAAAAACTGTTTTTT,CASSQGPGQVNEKLFF,TRBJ1-4,TRBD1,many,TRBV14
TGTGCCAGCAGGGGACAAGCCACCGGGGAGCTGTTTTTT,CASRGQATGELFF,TRBJ2-2,-,many,TRBV6-1
TGTGCCAGTACGAATTTAGCGGGGACAGATACGCAGTATTTT,CASTNLAGTDTQYF,TRBJ2-3,TRBD2,-,TRBV19
TGCAGCGTTGAGCGCGATGAAAAACTGTTTTTT,CSVERDEKLFF,TRBJ1-4,-,many,TRBV29-1
TGCGCCAGCAGCTTGGACCAGCTAGCAACTAATGAAAAACTGTTTTTT,CASSLDQLATNEKLFF,TRBJ1-4,-,many,TRBV5-1
TGCGCCAGCGTCGCTCAGGGCATGAACACTGAAGCTTTCTTT,CASVAQGMNTEAFF,TRBJ1-1,-,many,TRBV4-1
TGCAGCGTTCAAGGTGGGCCTAGCGGGAATACCTACGAGCAGTACTTC,CSVQGGPSGNTYEQYF,TRBJ2-7,TRBD2,-,TRBV29-1
TGTGCCAGCAGCTTGGGCGGGAGGCAGTTTAACTATGGCTACACCTTC,CASSLGGRQFNYGYTF,TRBJ1-2,-,many,TRBV5-4
TGTGCCACCAGCAGTGATGACAGCTTCTCCTACGAGCAGTACTTC,CATSSDDSFSYEQYF,TRBJ2-7,-,many,TRBV15
TGTGCCAGCAGTGCATATGGTATCGGGGGAGACGAGCAGTTCTTC,CASSAYGIGGDEQFF,TRBJ2-1,-,many,TRBV2
TGTGCCAGCAGCACTGCGAATCAGGGCAACACTGAAGCTTTCTTT,CASSTANQGNTEAFF,TRBJ1-1,-,many,TRBV11-2
TGTGCCATCAGTGAGACTGGACAGAGAAACACTGAAGCTTTCTTT,CAISETGQRNTEAFF,TRBJ1-1,-,many,TRBV10-3
TGCGCCAGCAGCCAAGTCTTCGGGCGGGAGGGCCGTATAGATACGCAGTATTTT,CASSQVFGREGRIDTQYF,TRBJ2-3,TRBD2,many,TRBV4-3
TGTGCCAGCACCCTGGCAGTGGCTAGCGGGAGATTGGGCGGGGAGCTGTTTTTT,CASTLAVASGRLGGELFF,TRBJ2-2,TRBD2,-,TRBV27
TGTGCCAGCAGCTTGTCCCAGGGTATCTATGGCTACACCTTC,CASSLSQGIYGYTF,TRBJ1-2,-,many,TRBV5-8
TGTGCCACCCGAGACAGGACCACAGATACGCAGTATTTT,CATRDRTTDTQYF,TRBJ2-3,-,-,TRBV24-1
TGTGCCAGCAGCGCTACAGGGAATTATTGGACCGGGGAGCTGTTTTTT,CASSATGNYWTGELFF,TRBJ2-2,-,many,TRBV11-2
TGTGCCAGCAGCCAAGAAACAGGCTACACTGAAGCTTTCTTT,CASSQETGYTEAFF,TRBJ1-1,-,many,TRBV4-2
TGTGCCAGTAGTATTTTTTTACTGTCTAGCGGAAGCAATGAGCAGTTCTTC,CASSIFLLSSGSNEQFF,TRBJ2-1,TRBD2,many,TRBV19
TGCGCCAGCAGCTTAGCTGGGACTAGCGGAGAGACCCAGTACTTC,CASSLAGTSGETQYF,TRBJ2-5,TRBD2,many,TRBV5-1
TGCGCCAGCAGCTTGGCCCAGAGACTAGCCTACAATGAGCAGTTCTTC,CASSLAQRLAYNEQFF,TRBJ2-1,-,-,TRBV5-1
TGCGCCAGCAGGGCCGAGGACAGGGGAACCTACGAGCAGTACTTC,CASRAEDRGTYEQYF,TRBJ2-7,TRBD1,many,TRBV5-1
TGTGCCAGCAGTTTTGGAGGGGTTTCTCACTATGGCTACACCTTC,CASSFGGVSHYGYTF,TRBJ1-2,-,many,TRBV27
TGTGCCAGCAGCGTAAAGCGGACTAGCGGGAACACCGGGGAGCTGTTTTTT,CASSVKRTSGNTGELFF,TRBJ2-2,TRBD2,few,TRBV9
TGCAGCGTTGAACGGGGGATCGATGGCTACACCTTC,CSVERGIDGYTF,TRBJ1-2,-,few,TRBV29-1
TGTGCCTGGGGGCCGCCCAGAGACCGTGGCTACACCTTC,CAWGPPRDRGYTF,TRBJ1-2,-,few,TRBV30
TGTGCCAGCAGCTTAGCAACCGGGACAGCTCAAGAGACCCAGTACTTC,CASSLATGTAQETQYF,TRBJ2-5,TRBD1,many,TRBV7-9
TGTGCCAGCAGCACCCTTAGGGGGACAGGCTCCTACGAGCAGTACTTC,CASSTLRGTGSYEQYF,TRBJ2-7,TRBD1,-,TRBV11-2
TGTGCCAGCAGTTTGAAAGCGGGAGCGGGGGAGACCCAGTACTTC,CASSLKAGAGETQYF,TRBJ2-5,TRBD2,-,TRBV28
TGTGCCAGCTCAATGACAGGGGGCTATAACACCGGGGAGCTGTTTTTT,CASSMTGGYNTGELFF,TRBJ2-2,TRBD1,many,TRBV18
TGTGCCAGTAGTATAGGAGGACAGTCGGAAAAACTGTTTTTT,CASSIGGQSEKLFF,TRBJ1-4,-,few,TRBV19
TGCGCCAGCAGCCGAGAGGGAGGGGGCTCAGGAAACACCATATATTTT,CASSREGGGSGNTIYF,TRBJ1-3,TRBD1,many,TRBV4-1
TGTGCCAGCAGCTCCCGGACAGGGGGTCCCCATAGCAATCAGCCCCAGCATTTT,CASSSRTGGPHSNQPQHF,TRBJ1-5,TRBD1,-,TRBV28
TGTGCCAGCATCCCAAAGGGCACAGATACGCAGTATTTT,CASIPKGTDTQYF,TRBJ2-3,-,many,TRBV2
TGTGCCAGCAGCCCATGGGTAGCGGGGTACAATGAGCAGTTCTTC,CASSPWVAGYNEQFF,TRBJ2-1,TRBD2,many,TRBV7-3
TGCGCCAGCAGCGTGACAGGGGGAGAACAATATGGCTACACCTTC,CASSVTGGEQYGYTF,TRBJ1-2,TRBD1,few,TRBV5-1
TGTGCCATCACCTCCGGGACAGGGGCCCGCGGGGAGGGTGGCTACACCTTC,CAITSGTGARGEGGYTF,TRBJ1-2,TRBD1,many,TRBV10-3